This is a list of T cell receptor beta chains from one sample in a study of blood T cell repertoires in COVID-19. The table came from immunoSEQ multiplex PCR; TCRdb's copy has only in-frame clones and leaves some out. The sample shows 190,000 or so clones, 70% to 90% of them seen only once. Sequences were obtained from peripheral blood. The origin of the receptors is a middle-aged man with active or convalescent COVID-19. Both conserved end residues are part of each CDR3. D genes are given only for firm matches. Only some rows state a clone size, as once, few, many or a class for expanded clones.

len	abundance	d_gene	v_gene	j_gene	CDR3aa	CDR3nt
13	once	-	TRBV6-5	TRBJ1-5	CASTQGGNQPQHF	TGTGCCAGCACACAGGGAGGCAATCAGCCCCAGCATTTT
13	once	-	TRBV5-1	TRBJ2-7	CASSLWGSYEQYF	TGCGCCAGCAGCTTGTGGGGCAGCTACGAGCAGTACTTC
15	-	-	TRBV28	TRBJ1-5	CASSPLPGGDQPQHF	TGTGCCAGCAGTCCCCTCCCCGGGGGAGATCAGCCCCAGCATTTT
12	-	-	TRBV7-6	TRBJ2-3	CASSLSTDTQYF	TGTGCCAGCAGCCTTAGCACAGATACGCAGTATTTT
15	-	-	TRBV4-2	TRBJ2-7	CASSQGQGGSYEQYF	TGTGCCAGCAGCCAAGGGCAGGGGGGTTCCTACGAGCAGTACTTC
13	-	-	TRBV6-2/TRBV6-3	TRBJ2-1	CASSYLTPVFPFF	TGTGCCAGCAGTTACCTGACTCCCGTTTTTCCGTTCTTC
14	-	-	TRBV3-1/TRBV3-2	TRBJ1-6	CASTISIGGSPLHF	TGTGCCAGCACCATCTCCATAGGGGGTTCACCCCTCCACTTT
16	-	TRBD2	TRBV30	TRBJ2-3	CAWTILAGVQSDTQYF	TGTGCCTGGACCATACTAGCGGGGGTGCAATCAGATACGCAGTATTTT
19	-	TRBD2	TRBV4-3	TRBJ2-2	CASSQDVASGGPIIGELFF	TGCGCCAGCAGCCAAGATGTGGCTAGCGGGGGGCCTATAATCGGGGAGCTGTTTTTT
19	-	TRBD1	TRBV7-2	TRBJ2-1	CASSPRPTGQAFYRNEQFF	TGTGCCAGCAGCCCTCGACCCACCGGACAGGCCTTTTATAGGAATGAGCAGTTCTTC
16	-	-	TRBV28	TRBJ1-6	CASSFNIGRGNSPLHF	TGTGCCAGCAGTTTTAACATTGGACGGGGAAATTCACCCCTCCACTTT
14	-	-	TRBV5-1	TRBJ1-3	CASSQENSGNTIYF	TGCGCCAGCAGCCAGGAAAACTCTGGAAACACCATATATTTT
10	once	-	TRBV2	TRBJ2-1	CASGENEQFF	TGTGCCAGCGGGGAGAATGAGCAGTTCTTC